These 17 T cell receptor beta chains originate from one sample sequenced in a study of breast tumors, draining lymph nodes, adjacent tissues. A single record per CDR3 protein comes from TCRdb applying MiXCR to the multiplex PCR reads. The repertoire holds about 270,000 distinct CDR3 sequences, with 30% as singletons. Samples came from axillary lymph nodes draining the breast cancer. Source material: axillary lymph node tissue. These receptors all come from a female donor with breast cancer. Some clones in this sample may be carry-over from other donors' samples.

This clonotype was seen repeatedly, ten times or more. This rearrangement joins TRBV19 to TRBJ2-2; D unclear. The V end was cut by 7 bases, the J end by 0 bases, with 12 bases between. Germline CDR1 and CDR2: LNHDA and SQIVND (reference sequence). The CDR3 contains 15 residues. CDR3 sequence reads: CASNPSVANTGELFF. The DNA for the CDR3 is TGTGCCAGTAACCCGAGCGTCGCGAACACCGGGGAGCTGTTTTTT.

This clonotype has ten or more counts. The chain recombines TRBV20-1 with TRBJ2-3, with 8 bases that match TRBD2. V was pared by 8 bases and J by 3 bases, with 10 bases of the junction left unmatched. This CDR3 region has 14 residues. CDR1 is DFQATT, CDR2 SNEGSKA, per germline (reference sequence). CDR3 region: CSLAGAGGTDTQYF. CDR3 sequence (DNA): TGCAGTCTTGCTGGTGCGGGAGGTACAGATACGCAGTATTTT.

The sample holds many counts of this clonotype. CDR3 amino acids: CAATRQGIAYEQYF. The DNA of the CDR3 is TGTGCCGCCACGAGGCAGGGGATAGCTTACGAGCAGTACTTC. The rearrangement links TRBV6-1 to TRBJ2-7; D perhaps matches TRBD1 (6 bases). This CDR3 has 14 amino acids. CDR1 is MNHNS and CDR2 is SASEGT in the germline V gene. V lost 11 bases, J lost 4 bases, and 21 bases lay in between.

This clonotype was detected many times. V usage is TRBV7-8 and J usage is TRBJ1-4; D might be TRBD1 (6 bases). Germline V gene sequence: CDR1 SGHVS, CDR2 FQNEAQ. The CDR3 runs 14 residues. V was cut by 6 bases and J by 5 bases, with 13 bases left in between. The CDR3 DNA sequence: TGTGCCAGCAGTAACAGGGTGGGGAATGAAAAACTGTTTTTT. It translates to CASSNRVGNEKLFF.

Details on this clonotype: One junction end does not reproduce the germline sequence, and a read error may be involved. J is TRBJ2-1 and V is TRBV12-3 or TRBV12-4; 8 nucleotides align to TRBD2. CDR3 length: 16 amino acids. CDR3 residues: CASSLQRERSYSEQFF. The CDR3 DNA is TGTGCCAGCAGCCTGCAGCGGGAGCGATCCTACAGTGAGCAGTTCTTC.

This clonotype appeared a few times. The chain uses TRBV25-1 and TRBJ1-1; 10 bases map to TRBD1. The CDR3 extends over 15 amino acids. Germline V gene data show CDR1 as MGHDK and CDR2 as SYGVNS. Trimming cost V 4 bases and J 4 bases; bases outside gene matches: 6. CDR3 amino acids: CASSANGDRGTEAFF. The CDR3 DNA follows: TGTGCCAGCAGTGCGAACGGGGACAGGGGCACTGAAGCTTTCTTT.

This clonotype was counted at least ten times. CDR3 amino acids: CASSQRASGYGEQYF. CDR3 nucleotides: TGTGCCAGCAGCCAAAGGGCCAGTGGGTATGGCGAGCAGTACTTC. The rearrangement uses TRBV9 and TRBJ2-7; D remains unclear. V gave up 4 bases and J gave up 6 bases, with 20 bases separating them. The CDR3 has 15 amino acids. Germline V gene lookup returns CDR1 SGDLS and CDR2 YYNGEE.

This clonotype was recorded a few times. The chain recombines TRBV6-1 with TRBJ2-1; 11 nucleotides line up with TRBD2. Trimming at V came to 8 bases and at J to 4 bases, leaving 4 bases not matched to a gene. Germline-derived CDR1 and CDR2 are MNHNS and SASEGT. This CDR3 region has 14 residues. The CDR3 reads CASPGTSGYNEQFF. In DNA, the CDR3 is TGTGCCAGCCCCGGGACTAGCGGTTACAATGAGCAGTTCTTC.

This clonotype was observed many times. The rearrangement joins TRBV7-2 to TRBJ1-2; D possibly corresponds to TRBD1 (5 bases). This CDR3 has 13 amino acids. Germline V gene sequence: CDR1 SGHTA, CDR2 FQGNSA. Deletions cut 7 bases from V and 8 bases from J, with 17 bases between. CDR3 region: CASTQGRDFGYTF. In nucleotides, the CDR3 is TGTGCCAGCACCCAGGGCAGGGACTTCGGCTACACCTTC.

In this sample, this clonotype turned up many times. This chain connects TRBV7-2 to TRBJ2-5, with D perhaps TRBD1 (6 bases). This CDR3 spans 16 amino acids. Trimming cost V 4 bases and J 7 bases, with 22 bases left between them. In germline, CDR1 is SGHTA, CDR2 FQGNSA. For the CDR3, the DNA is TGTGCCAGCAGCTCAGGGGAACTAGGACGTAGGCGGACCCAGTACTTC. Its protein is CASSSGELGRRRTQYF.

This clonotype has ten or more counts. The chain has TRBV28 and TRBJ2-1; D is possibly TRBD1 (6 bases). This CDR3 is 13 amino acids long. Trimming cost V 6 bases and J 4 bases, with 10 bases left between them. Germline V gene lookup returns CDR1 MDHEN and CDR2 SYDVKM. This CDR3 is CASRSTGYNEQFF. Written as DNA, the CDR3 is TGTGCCAGCAGAAGCACAGGGTACAATGAGCAGTTCTTC.

Concerning this clonotype itself: A much larger clonotype is one base distant, so this may be a read error. The V call is TRBV6-6, the J call TRBJ1-5; possible D gene TRBD1, 6 bases. CDR1 and CDR2 from the germline V gene are MNHNY and SVGAGI (reference sequence). The CDR3 sequence is 15 residues long. The CDR3 loop reads CASRPRGTRNQPLHF. The CDR3 coding sequence is TGTGCCAGCAGACCAAGGGGGACCCGCAATCAGCCCCTGCATTTT.

CDR3 residues: CAWSATGNTEAFF. The CDR3 DNA is TGTGCCTGGAGCGCCACAGGGAACACTGAAGCTTTCTTT. The chain employs TRBV30 and TRBJ1-1, with TRBD1 as a possible D gene (5 bases). The CDR3 sequence is 13 residues long. Germline V gives CDR1 GTSNPN, CDR2 SVGIG (reference sequence). The V gene lost 3 bases and the J gene lost 1 base, with 9 bases spanning the gap.

This clonotype was detected ten times or more. This sequence joins TRBV7-8 and TRBJ2-1; 7 bases are a match to TRBD2. The CDR3 totals 15 residues. CDR1 SGHVS and CDR2 FQNEAQ come from the germline V gene. J was trimmed by 0 bases and V by 1 base; bases with no gene match: 0. The CDR3 protein is CASSLGTSSYNEQFF. The CDR3 DNA reads as TGTGCCAGCAGCTTAGGGACTAGCTCCTACAATGAGCAGTTCTTC.

This clonotype came up a few times. The rearrangement links TRBV27 to TRBJ2-7, with unresolved D. Trimming stripped 4 bases from V and 5 bases from J, with 9 bases between. CDR3 length equals 12 residues. Germline V gene lookup returns CDR1 MNHEY and CDR2 SMNVEV (reference sequence). The CDR3 DNA reads as TGTGCCAGCAGTTACAGTGGGGACGAGCAGTACTTC. It specifies CASSYSGDEQYF.

This clonotype was counted at least ten times. J is TRBJ2-7 and V is TRBV20-1; D gene uncertain. V shed 3 bases and J shed 0 bases, with 12 bases lying between them. CDR3 length: 14 residues. Germline lookup yields CDR1 DFQATT and CDR2 SNEGSKA (reference sequence). In DNA, the CDR3 is TGCAGTGCTAGGAAGCTGTACGGCTCCTACGAGCAGTACTTC. Protein: CSARKLYGSYEQYF.

This clonotype came up a few times. Given a much more abundant clone one base away, this may be a read error. The chain employs TRBV20-1 and TRBJ1-2; D gene ambiguous. The CDR3 extends over 12 amino acids. The germline V gene encodes CDR1 DFQATT and CDR2 SNEGSKA (reference sequence). CDR3 bases: TGCGGTGCTAGAGGCCGGGGCTATGGCTACACCTTC. Its protein is CGARGRGYGYTF.